This T cell receptor (beta chain) was sequenced during a study of cytomegalovirus exposure and HLA in healthy donors. This clone came up a few times. Researchers ran the PCR with 60 Vbeta and 13 Jbeta primers. The data were produced by immunoSEQ multiplex PCR, yet TCRdb's version contains in-frame clones alone and is incomplete. The sample contains under 150,000 clones, about a tenth of which appear only once. Sequenced input: PBMCs. The sequence was collected from a male donor in good health and CMV-seronegative.

The chain's CDR3 is CAWMGRMTETQYF. The DNA of the CDR3 is TGTGCCTGGATGGGGCGTATGACAGAGACCCAGTACTTC. The gene calls are TRBV30 and TRBJ2-5; D perhaps matches TRBD1 (5 bases). There are 13 residues in the CDR3. V gave up 4 bases and J gave up 4 bases, with 13 bases separating them. CDR1 and CDR2 (germline): GTSNPN, SVGIG (reference sequence).